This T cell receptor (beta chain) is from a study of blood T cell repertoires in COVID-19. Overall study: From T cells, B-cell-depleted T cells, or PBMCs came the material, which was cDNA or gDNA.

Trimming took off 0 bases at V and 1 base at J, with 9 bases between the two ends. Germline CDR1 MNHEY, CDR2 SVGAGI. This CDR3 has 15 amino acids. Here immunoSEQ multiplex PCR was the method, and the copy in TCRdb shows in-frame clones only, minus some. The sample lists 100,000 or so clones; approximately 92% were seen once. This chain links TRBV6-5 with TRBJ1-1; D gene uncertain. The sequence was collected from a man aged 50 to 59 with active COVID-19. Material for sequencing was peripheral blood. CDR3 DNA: TGTGCCAGCAGTTACTCGTTCGAGGGGAACACTGAAGCTTTCTTT. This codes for CASSYSFEGNTEAFF.